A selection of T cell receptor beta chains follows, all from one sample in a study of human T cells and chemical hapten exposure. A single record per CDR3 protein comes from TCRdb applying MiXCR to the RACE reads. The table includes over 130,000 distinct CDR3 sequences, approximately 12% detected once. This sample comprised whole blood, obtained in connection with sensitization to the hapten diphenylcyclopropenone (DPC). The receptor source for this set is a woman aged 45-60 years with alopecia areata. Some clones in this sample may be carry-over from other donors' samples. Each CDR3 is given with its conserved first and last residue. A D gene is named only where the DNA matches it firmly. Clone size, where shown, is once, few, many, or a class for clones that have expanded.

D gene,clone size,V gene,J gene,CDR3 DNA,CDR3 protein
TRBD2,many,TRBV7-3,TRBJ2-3,TGTGCCAGCAGCTTAAGCGGGACTACCACAGATACGCAGTATTTT,CASSLSGTTTDTQYF
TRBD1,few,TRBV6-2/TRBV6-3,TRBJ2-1,TGTGCCAGCAGTTACCCCACTACAGGGGGCCTTAGCTCCTACAATGAGCAGTTCTTC,CASSYPTTGGLSSYNEQFF
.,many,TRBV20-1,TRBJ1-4,TGCAGTGCTAGGGATGTCCAAGGAAATGAAAAACTGTTTTTT,CSARDVQGNEKLFF
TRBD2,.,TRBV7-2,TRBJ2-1,TGTGCCAGCAGCGTGAGACTAGCGGGAGGGCCCTATGAGCAGTTCTTC,CASSVRLAGGPYEQFF
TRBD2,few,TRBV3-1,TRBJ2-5,TGTGCCAGCAGCCTACTAGGCGGGAGAGAGACCCAGTACTTC,CASSLLGGRETQYF
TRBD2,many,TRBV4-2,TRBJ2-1,TGTGCCAGCAGCCAAGAAGGGACTAGCGGGAGTGTACGGGAGCAGTTCTTC,CASSQEGTSGSVREQFF
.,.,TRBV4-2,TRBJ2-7,TGTGCCAGCAGCCAAGATTTCCACGAGCAGTACTTC,CASSQDFHEQYF
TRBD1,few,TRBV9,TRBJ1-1,TGTGCCAGCAGCGTAGGGATCGACGGGACAGGGGTGGCTTTCTTT,CASSVGIDGTGVAFF
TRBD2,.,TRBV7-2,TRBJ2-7,TGTGCCAGCAGCATAGGGACTAGCGGAATCTACGAGCAGTACTTC,CASSIGTSGIYEQYF
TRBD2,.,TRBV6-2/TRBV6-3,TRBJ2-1,TGTGCCAGCAGCGGGACTAGCGGAGACAGGTACAATGAGCAGTTCTTC,CASSGTSGDRYNEQFF
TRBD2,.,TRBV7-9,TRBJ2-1,TGTGCCAGCAGACCCGGACTAGCGGCCCCTTATGAGCAGTTCTTC,CASRPGLAAPYEQFF
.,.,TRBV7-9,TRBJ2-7,TGTGCCAGCAGTCCCGACGGGGTGAGGGAGCAGTACTTC,CASSPDGVREQYF
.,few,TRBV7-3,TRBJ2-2,TGTGCCAGCAGCCCGCGACTGTTGGGGACCGGGGAGCTGTTTTTT,CASSPRLLGTGELFF
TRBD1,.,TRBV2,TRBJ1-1,TGTGCCAGCATCCGACAGGGGGTCAACACTGAAGCTTTCTTT,CASIRQGVNTEAFF
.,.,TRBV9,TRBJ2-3,TGTGCCAGCAGCGAACGGGGTGTCTCAGATACGCAGTATTTT,CASSERGVSDTQYF
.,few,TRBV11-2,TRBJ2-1,TGTGCCAGCAGCTTAGCGGGGGCTGCCTCCTACAATGAGCAGTTCTTC,CASSLAGAASYNEQFF
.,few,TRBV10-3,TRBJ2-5,TGTGCCATCAGTGAGTCGGTCGCAAAAGAGACCCAGTACTTC,CAISESVAKETQYF
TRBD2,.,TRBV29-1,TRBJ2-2,TGCAGTCACAGCGGGAGCGTCGGGGAGCTGTTTTTT,CSHSGSVGELFF
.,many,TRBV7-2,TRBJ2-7,TGTGCCAGCAGCACCCAGGGGTACGAGCAGTACTTC,CASSTQGYEQYF
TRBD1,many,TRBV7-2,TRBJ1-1,TGTGCCAGCAGCCCACACAGGGGTTCTGTTAAGGGATTCACTGAAGCTTTCTTT,CASSPHRGSVKGFTEAFF
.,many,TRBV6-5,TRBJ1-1,TGTGCCAGCAGTTACGGGACACGGTTGGGGGTTGAAGCTTTCTTT,CASSYGTRLGVEAFF
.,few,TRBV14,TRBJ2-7,TGTGCCAGCAGCCAAGAGCCTAGCGACTCCTACGAGCAGTACTTC,CASSQEPSDSYEQYF
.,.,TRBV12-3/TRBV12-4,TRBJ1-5,TGTGCCAGCACCCTATCCCTCACAGGGAAAGCGGATCAGCCCCAGCATTTT,CASTLSLTGKADQPQHF
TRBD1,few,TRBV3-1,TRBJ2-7,TGTGCCAGCAGGCAACAGGGGTCGAACTACGAGCAGTACTTC,CASRQQGSNYEQYF
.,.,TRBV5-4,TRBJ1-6,TGTGCCAGCAGCTTGGAGGGCAGGGGACAATCACCCCTCCACTTT,CASSLEGRGQSPLHF
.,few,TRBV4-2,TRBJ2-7,TGTGCCAGCAGCCAAGATCACAGGGAGGTGTACGAGCAGTACTTC,CASSQDHREVYEQYF
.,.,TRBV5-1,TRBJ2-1,TGCGCCAGCAGCTTGGAAGGGCGGGTGACTGAGCAGTTCTTC,CASSLEGRVTEQFF
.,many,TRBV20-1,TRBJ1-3,TGCAGTGCGCAACACGGGAGCTCTGGAAACACCATATATTTT,CSAQHGSSGNTIYF
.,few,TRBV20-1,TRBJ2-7,TGCAGTGCTAGAGATGCAGGGAGAGTAAACGAGCAGTACTTC,CSARDAGRVNEQYF
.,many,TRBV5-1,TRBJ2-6,TGTGCCAGCAGCTTAGGGGCCGGGGCCAACGTCCTGACTTTC,CASSLGAGANVLTF
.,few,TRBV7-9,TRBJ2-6,TGTGCCAGCACCTCAGGGGCCTCTGGGGCCAACGTCCTGACTTTC,CASTSGASGANVLTF
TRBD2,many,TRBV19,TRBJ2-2,TGTGCCAGTAGTCTGGGACTAGCGGGAAGGGACACCGGGGAGCTGTTTTTT,CASSLGLAGRDTGELFF
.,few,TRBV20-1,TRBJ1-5,TGCAGTGCTAGAGATCTGGTGGGGAACGCCAATCAGCCCCAGCATTTT,CSARDLVGNANQPQHF
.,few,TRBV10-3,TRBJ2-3,TGTGCCATCAGCTCGGAAGGGCAGATAGATACGCAGTATTTT,CAISSEGQIDTQYF
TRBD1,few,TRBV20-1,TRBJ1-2,TGCAGTGCTAGGTCACAGGGGTCGAACTATGGCTACACCTTC,CSARSQGSNYGYTF
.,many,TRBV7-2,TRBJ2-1,TGTGCCAGCAGCCCCAGCTTAGCTCCAACCAATGAGCAGTTCTTC,CASSPSLAPTNEQFF
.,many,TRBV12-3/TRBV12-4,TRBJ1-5,TGTGCCAGCAGTTTTAATGTCGGTCAGCCCCAGCATTTT,CASSFNVGQPQHF
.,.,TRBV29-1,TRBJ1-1,TGCAGCGTTGCAGCAGGGAGGGAGTACACTGAAGCTTTCTTT,CSVAAGREYTEAFF
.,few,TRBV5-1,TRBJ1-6,TGCGCCAGCAGCCCAGACGGAGGGCTAGAGAATTCACCCCTCCACTTT,CASSPDGGLENSPLHF
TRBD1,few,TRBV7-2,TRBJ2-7,TGTGCCAGCAGCTCCGGGACAGTCTCGTACGAGCAGTACTTC,CASSSGTVSYEQYF
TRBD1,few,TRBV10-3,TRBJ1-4,TGTGCCATCAGTGAAGGCAGGGGGCTATCTAATGAAAAACTGTTTTTT,CAISEGRGLSNEKLFF
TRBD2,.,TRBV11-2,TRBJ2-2,TGTGCCAGCAGCTGGAGGACTAGCGGAAAAGGGTCCGGGGAGCTGTTTTTT,CASSWRTSGKGSGELFF
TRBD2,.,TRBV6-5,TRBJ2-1,TGTGCCAGCAGCCCATTTCGGACTAGCGGGAGAGGTGAGCAGTTCTTC,CASSPFRTSGRGEQFF
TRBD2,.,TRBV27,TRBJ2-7,TGTGCCAGCAGTTCAGCGGGAGGTACCTACGAGCAGTACTTC,CASSSAGGTYEQYF
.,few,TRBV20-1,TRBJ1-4,TGCAGTGCTGAGCCCCAGGGGTCACGAGAAAAACTGTTTTTT,CSAEPQGSREKLFF